A selection of T cell receptor beta chains follows, all from one sample in a study of PD-1 blockade in classical Hodgkin lymphoma. Some clones are missing from TCRdb's copy, which holds only in-frame ones; the method was immunoSEQ multiplex PCR. The sample has 75,000 to 100,000 clones, 81% seen once. The starting material was peripheral blood mononuclear cells (PBMCs), obtained before the second cycle of nivolumab. The source is a human donor with classical Hodgkin lymphoma. Both conserved end residues are part of each CDR3. Each record gives: CDR3 DNA, CDR3 protein, V gene, J gene, clone size, D gene. D genes are given only for firm matches. Some rows mark clone size as missing; the rest say once, few, many or name a class of expanded clone.

DNA: TGTGCCAGCAGCTTAGGGACTAGCCCAGATACGCAGTATTTT; CDR3: CASSLGTSPDTQYF; V: TRBV7-2; J: TRBJ2-3; size: NA; D: TRBD2
DNA: TGTGCCAGCAGCTTGGCCCTAGCGGGAGCCTATGAGCAGTTCTTC; CDR3: CASSLALAGAYEQFF; V: TRBV5-4; J: TRBJ2-1; size: NA; D: TRBD2
DNA: TGTGCCAGCAGCTCCACCGAGGGGGGCACAAGGAACATTCAGTACTTC; CDR3: CASSSTEGGTRNIQYF; V: TRBV13; J: TRBJ2-4; size: few; D: NA
DNA: TGTGCCAGCAGCCAGAGCTCCGCGGGAGGCCCGGGCAATGAGCAGTTCTTC; CDR3: CASSQSSAGGPGNEQFF; V: TRBV4-2; J: TRBJ2-1; size: NA; D: TRBD2
DNA: TGTGCCAGCAGCTCCGGGAACTCCTACGAGCAGTACTTC; CDR3: CASSSGNSYEQYF; V: TRBV13; J: TRBJ2-7; size: NA; D: NA
DNA: TGTGCCAGCAGCGTAGGGTCTAGCGGGGGAGATACGCAGTATTTT; CDR3: CASSVGSSGGDTQYF; V: TRBV9; J: TRBJ2-3; size: NA; D: TRBD2
DNA: TGTGCCAGCTCTCGGTCAGCTAACTATGGCTACACCTTC; CDR3: CASSRSANYGYTF; V: TRBV6-1; J: TRBJ1-2; size: NA; D: NA
DNA: TGTGCCATCAGTGATGTCGTAGGAGGGAAGTCCTACGAGCAGTACTTC; CDR3: CAISDVVGGKSYEQYF; V: TRBV10-3; J: TRBJ2-7; size: NA; D: NA
DNA: TGTGCCAGCAGCTTAGCGGTCGGGTATGGCTACACCTTC; CDR3: CASSLAVGYGYTF; V: TRBV7-8; J: TRBJ1-2; size: NA; D: NA
DNA: TGTGCCAGTAGTGGGGGGCTCCCGGGACTAGAAACGCACTTC; CDR3: CASSGGLPGLETHF; V: TRBV19; J: TRBJ2-7; size: NA; D: TRBD2
DNA: TGTGCCAGCAGCCCACACGGTACGACAGATACGCAGTATTTT; CDR3: CASSPHGTTDTQYF; V: TRBV28; J: TRBJ2-3; size: NA; D: NA
DNA: TGCGCCAGCAGCAAGGTCTTAGGGGATCCGCGAGCTTTCTTT; CDR3: CASSKVLGDPRAFF; V: TRBV5-1; J: TRBJ1-1; size: NA; D: NA
DNA: TGTGCCAGCAGGAGCGGACCCTACAATGAGCAGTTCTTC; CDR3: CASRSGPYNEQFF; V: TRBV2; J: TRBJ2-1; size: once; D: NA
DNA: TGTGCCAGCAGTCTTCGGATCAGCACAGATACGCAGTATTTT; CDR3: CASSLRISTDTQYF; V: TRBV6-5; J: TRBJ2-3; size: NA; D: NA
DNA: TGTGCCAGCAGTGGGGGTCGGGAGACCCAGTACTTC; CDR3: CASSGGRETQYF; V: TRBV6-4; J: TRBJ2-5; size: NA; D: NA
DNA: TGTGCCAGCAGTGAAACCCCAGGGGGCAATCAGCCCCAGCATTTT; CDR3: CASSETPGGNQPQHF; V: TRBV2; J: TRBJ1-5; size: NA; D: NA
DNA: TGCGCCAGCAGCTTCGACAGATTCAATGAGCAGTTCTTC; CDR3: CASSFDRFNEQFF; V: TRBV5-1; J: TRBJ2-1; size: NA; D: NA
DNA: TGTGCCAGCAGCGTTAGCGGGAGGTCCTCCTACGAGCAGTACTTC; CDR3: CASSVSGRSSYEQYF; V: TRBV6-5; J: TRBJ2-7; size: once; D: TRBD2
DNA: TGCGCCAGCAGCAGGGGATACGAGCAGTACTTC; CDR3: CASSRGYEQYF; V: TRBV5-1; J: TRBJ2-7; size: medium-sized; D: NA
DNA: TGTGCCAGCAGCCACACGTTGGCGCCCACTGAAGCTTTCTTT; CDR3: CASSHTLAPTEAFF; V: TRBV13; J: TRBJ1-1; size: few; D: NA
DNA: TGTGCCAGCAGCTTAGCCCCCCAGGGGCGCGGTGAAAAACTGTTTTTT; CDR3: CASSLAPQGRGEKLFF; V: TRBV7-9; J: TRBJ1-4; size: NA; D: NA
DNA: TGTGCCAGCAGTTTGTGGACCACAGATACGCAGTATTTT; CDR3: CASSLWTTDTQYF; V: TRBV27; J: TRBJ2-3; size: NA; D: NA
DNA: TGTGCCAGTAGTATTGTTTTATTGAACACTGAAGCTTTCTTT; CDR3: CASSIVLLNTEAFF; V: TRBV19; J: TRBJ1-1; size: few; D: NA
DNA: TGCGCCAGCAGCCAGGTTCTCTCCTACGAGCAGTACTTC; CDR3: CASSQVLSYEQYF; V: TRBV4-3; J: TRBJ2-7; size: NA; D: NA
DNA: TGTGCCAGCAGCCGGGACAGGGGCTCCTACGAGCAGTACTTC; CDR3: CASSRDRGSYEQYF; V: TRBV6-1; J: TRBJ2-7; size: NA; D: TRBD1
DNA: TGTGCCAGCAGCTTGCCCGTGGGAACTGAAGCTTTCTTT; CDR3: CASSLPVGTEAFF; V: TRBV5-6; J: TRBJ1-1; size: once; D: NA
DNA: TGTGCCAGCAGCTTGGCCAGCGCGTGGGCCATGTCCGCCGGGGAGCTGTTTTTT; CDR3: CASSLASAWAMSAGELFF; V: TRBV5-4; J: TRBJ2-2; size: NA; D: NA
DNA: TGTGCCAGCAGCCAGCCGGGGACCGGAATCTACGAGCAGTACTTC; CDR3: CASSQPGTGIYEQYF; V: TRBV14; J: TRBJ2-7; size: NA; D: NA
DNA: TGTGCCATCAGTGAATCTGGCGGGAGCGGGGCAGATACGCAGTATTTT; CDR3: CAISESGGSGADTQYF; V: TRBV10-3; J: TRBJ2-3; size: NA; D: TRBD2
DNA: TGTGCCAGCAGTAACCCGACAGGGTTCGAGCAGTACTTC; CDR3: CASSNPTGFEQYF; V: TRBV6-5; J: TRBJ2-7; size: few; D: TRBD1
DNA: TGTGCCAGCAGCTTGGCCTCCGGGACAAGGTTCTTGGAGCAGTACTTC; CDR3: CASSLASGTRFLEQYF; V: TRBV11-2; J: TRBJ2-7; size: once; D: NA
DNA: TGTGCCAGCAGCCAAGAAGATAGCGGGTCTCAAGAGACCCAGTACTTC; CDR3: CASSQEDSGSQETQYF; V: TRBV14; J: TRBJ2-5; size: NA; D: TRBD2
DNA: TGTGCCTTGGCGATCGGGGATTCGGGAAACACCATATATTTT; CDR3: CALAIGDSGNTIYF; V: TRBV7-9; J: TRBJ1-3; size: NA; D: NA
DNA: TGTGCCAGCGATGACAGCACAGATACGCAGTATTTT; CDR3: CASDDSTDTQYF; V: TRBV28; J: TRBJ2-3; size: once; D: NA
DNA: TGCGCCAGCAGCCAAGATAACCAGGTTGCCTACGAGCAGTACTTC; CDR3: CASSQDNQVAYEQYF; V: TRBV4-3; J: TRBJ2-7; size: few; D: NA
DNA: TGTGCCATCAGGGAGCACACTAGCACAGATACGCAGTATTTT; CDR3: CAIREHTSTDTQYF; V: TRBV10-3; J: TRBJ2-3; size: NA; D: NA
DNA: TGTGCCAGCAGCTTAGGGGGGGCTCGCAGCTCCTACGAGCAGTACTTC; CDR3: CASSLGGARSSYEQYF; V: TRBV11-2; J: TRBJ2-7; size: NA; D: NA
DNA: TGTGCCAGCAGCCGAGCGGGAGGAACTAGCTCCTACAATGAGCAGTTCTTC; CDR3: CASSRAGGTSSYNEQFF; V: TRBV7-3; J: TRBJ2-1; size: NA; D: TRBD2
DNA: TGTGCCAGCAGTAGCGCGGGAGTAGGCACAGATACGCAGTATTTT; CDR3: CASSSAGVGTDTQYF; V: TRBV2; J: TRBJ2-3; size: NA; D: TRBD2
DNA: TGCGCCAGCATTTTAGAGGGCACAGATACGCAGTATTTT; CDR3: CASILEGTDTQYF; V: TRBV5-1; J: TRBJ2-3; size: NA; D: NA
DNA: TGTGCCAGTTCGGAGGGGAGCGCTTTCTACAATGAGCAGTTCTTC; CDR3: CASSEGSAFYNEQFF; V: TRBV7-7; J: TRBJ2-1; size: once; D: NA
DNA: TGTGCCATCAGTGAGTTGGGACTAGCGGGAGGCGAGCAGTACTTC; CDR3: CAISELGLAGGEQYF; V: TRBV10-3; J: TRBJ2-7; size: NA; D: TRBD2
DNA: TGTGCCAGTAGCATCGAACCGAGACTAGCGGGTGAGCAGTTCTTC; CDR3: CASSIEPRLAGEQFF; V: TRBV19; J: TRBJ2-1; size: few; D: TRBD2
DNA: TGTGCCAGCAGTTATAGCGGGAGTCCCCAAGAGACCCAGTACTTC; CDR3: CASSYSGSPQETQYF; V: TRBV7-9; J: TRBJ2-5; size: NA; D: TRBD2
DNA: TGTGCCACCAGCAGAGGCACCGGGACCCCCCGGGAGACCCAGTACTTC; CDR3: CATSRGTGTPRETQYF; V: TRBV15; J: TRBJ2-5; size: NA; D: NA
DNA: TGTGCCAGTAGTGGAGGGGTCTTATCGGGTGGCTACACCTTC; CDR3: CASSGGVLSGGYTF; V: TRBV19; J: TRBJ1-2; size: NA; D: NA
DNA: TGTGCCAGCAGCAAAGGATGGGAATACGAGCAGTACTTC; CDR3: CASSKGWEYEQYF; V: TRBV25-1; J: TRBJ2-7; size: few; D: NA
DNA: TGTGCCAGCAGCCAAGATTTTTACCGGGAGCAGTACTTC; CDR3: CASSQDFYREQYF; V: TRBV14; J: TRBJ2-7; size: few; D: NA
DNA: TGCGCCAGCAGCCAAGATGGGGCGAGGAACACTGAAGCTTTCTTT; CDR3: CASSQDGARNTEAFF; V: TRBV4-1; J: TRBJ1-1; size: NA; D: NA
DNA: TGTGCCAGCTCACCAGTGGCTAGCGGGAATGGGGAGCAGTACTTC; CDR3: CASSPVASGNGEQYF; V: TRBV18; J: TRBJ2-7; size: NA; D: TRBD2
DNA: TGTGCCATCAGTGAGTCGATGGCGGGTACCGCGAACACCGGGGAGCTGTTTTTT; CDR3: CAISESMAGTANTGELFF; V: TRBV10-3; J: TRBJ2-2; size: NA; D: NA
DNA: TGTGCCAGCAGCTTAGGGACAGGGGTAAAGTACGAGCAGTACTTC; CDR3: CASSLGTGVKYEQYF; V: TRBV7-9; J: TRBJ2-7; size: NA; D: TRBD1
DNA: TGTGCCAGCAGCCGGGGGACTAGCGGGAGGGCCGGCACAGATACGCAGTATTTT; CDR3: CASSRGTSGRAGTDTQYF; V: TRBV5-4; J: TRBJ2-3; size: NA; D: TRBD2
DNA: TGTGCCAGCAGCTCCGCATGGGGTTTTAACGGCTACACCTTC; CDR3: CASSSAWGFNGYTF; V: TRBV5-8; J: TRBJ1-2; size: NA; D: NA
DNA: TGTGCCAGCCTGGAAGACTCATTCGGCGAGCAGTACTTC; CDR3: CASLEDSFGEQYF; V: TRBV6-1; J: TRBJ2-7; size: NA; D: NA
DNA: TGTGCCATCAGTCGGCAGGGGGGGGCGGAGACCCAGTACTTC; CDR3: CAISRQGGAETQYF; V: TRBV10-3; J: TRBJ2-5; size: NA; D: NA
DNA: TGTGCCAGCAGCCCCGGGATCTACGCCACCGGGGAGCTGTTTTTT; CDR3: CASSPGIYATGELFF; V: TRBV6-4; J: TRBJ2-2; size: NA; D: NA
DNA: TGTGCCAGCAGTTACACAGGGGGCTCTTACGAGCAGTACTTC; CDR3: CASSYTGGSYEQYF; V: TRBV6-5; J: TRBJ2-7; size: NA; D: TRBD1